The clone carrying this T cell receptor beta chain was detected once. PCR was performed a second time for about 7 to 11 cycles using a sample-barcoded 5' primer and a J-beta primer mix. One entry per CDR3 protein results from TCRdb running MiXCR on the 5' RACE reads. The repertoire has 850,000 to 1,000,000 distinct CDR3 sequences, roughly 51% of them found once; the top ten carry about 22%. This CDR3 is 15 amino acids long. Germline CDR1 is DFQATT and CDR2 is SNEGSKA (reference sequence). Trimming took 3 bases from V and 3 from J; bases not matched to a gene: 9. The data were taken from a study of blood T cells in healthy people across ages.

The receptor comes from a woman in her sixties or seventies in good health. V gene TRBV20-1 combines with J gene TRBJ2-3; 7 bases agree with TRBD2. The sample taken for sequencing was blood. The CDR3 bases are TGCAGTGCTAGGGTACTGGGGGGGGAAACAGATACGCAGTATTTT. It encodes CSARVLGGETDTQYF.